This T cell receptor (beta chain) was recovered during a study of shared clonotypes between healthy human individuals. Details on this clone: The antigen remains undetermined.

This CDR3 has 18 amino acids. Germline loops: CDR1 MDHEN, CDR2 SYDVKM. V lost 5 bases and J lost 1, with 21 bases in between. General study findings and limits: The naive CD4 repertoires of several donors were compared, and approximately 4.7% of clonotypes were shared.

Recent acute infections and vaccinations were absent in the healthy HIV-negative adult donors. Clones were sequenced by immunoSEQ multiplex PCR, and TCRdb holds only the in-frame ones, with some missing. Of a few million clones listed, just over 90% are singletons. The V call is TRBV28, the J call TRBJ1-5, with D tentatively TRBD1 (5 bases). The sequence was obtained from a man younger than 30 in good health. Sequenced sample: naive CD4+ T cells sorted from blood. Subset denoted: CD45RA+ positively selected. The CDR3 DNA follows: TGTGCCAGCAGTGCTGGTCCTACACCGGGACGGAGCAATCAGCCCCAGCATTTT. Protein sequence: CASSAGPTPGRSNQPQHF.